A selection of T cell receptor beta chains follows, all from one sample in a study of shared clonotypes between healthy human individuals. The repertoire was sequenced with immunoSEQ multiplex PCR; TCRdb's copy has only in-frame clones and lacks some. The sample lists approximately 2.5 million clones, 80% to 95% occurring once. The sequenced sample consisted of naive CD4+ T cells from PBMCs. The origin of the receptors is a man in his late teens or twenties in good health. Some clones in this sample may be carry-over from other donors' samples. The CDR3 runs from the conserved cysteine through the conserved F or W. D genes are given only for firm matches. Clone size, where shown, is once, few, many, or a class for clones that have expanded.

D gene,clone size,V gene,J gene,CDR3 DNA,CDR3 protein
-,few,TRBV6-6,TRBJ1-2,TGTGCCAGCAAGAAATACGGCTACACCTTC,CASKKYGYTF
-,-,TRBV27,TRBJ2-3,TGTGCCAGCAGTTTGCTCCGGGACCGAACCACAGATACGCAGTATTTT,CASSLLRDRTTDTQYF
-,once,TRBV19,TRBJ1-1,TGTGCCAGTAGAGAGAGGGTTTTCACTGAAGCTTTCTTT,CASRERVFTEAFF
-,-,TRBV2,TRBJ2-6,TGTGCCAGCGCCAGGGGTTCCGGGGCCAACGTCCTGACTTTC,CASARGSGANVLTF
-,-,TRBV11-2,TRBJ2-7,TGTGCCAGCAGCTTAGTATGGCACTACGAGCAGTACTTC,CASSLVWHYEQYF
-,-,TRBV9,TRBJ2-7,TGTGCCAGCAGCGAAGGGTCAAGCAGCGAGCAGTACTTC,CASSEGSSSEQYF
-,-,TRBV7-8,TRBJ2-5,TGTGCCAGCAGCGTTAGGGCGGGGACCGCTGGGCAAGAGACCCAGTACTTC,CASSVRAGTAGQETQYF
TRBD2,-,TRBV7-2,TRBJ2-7,TGTGCCAGCAGCTTACGACTAGCGGCTAACGGAGCCTACGAGCAGTACTTC,CASSLRLAANGAYEQYF
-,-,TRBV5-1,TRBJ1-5,TGCGCCAGCAGCCCCGGAGTACAGAGAAATCAGCCCCAGCATTTT,CASSPGVQRNQPQHF
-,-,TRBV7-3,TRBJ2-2,TGTGCCAGCACCCCAGGAGGCGCCGGGGAGCTGTTTTTT,CASTPGGAGELFF
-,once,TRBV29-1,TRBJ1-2,TGCAGCGTGGCCTCCGGACAGTCCTATGGCTACACCTTC,CSVASGQSYGYTF
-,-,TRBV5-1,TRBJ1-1,TGCGCCAGCAGCTTTCAGGGTAACACTGAAGCTTTCTTT,CASSFQGNTEAFF
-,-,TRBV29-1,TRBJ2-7,TGCAGCGTCGTGCAGGGGCAGGGGCAATACGAGCAGTACTTC,CSVVQGQGQYEQYF
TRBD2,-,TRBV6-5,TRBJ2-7,TGTGCCAGCAGTTATAGGCGGGAGGCTTCCTACGAGCAGTACTTC,CASSYRREASYEQYF
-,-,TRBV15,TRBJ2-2,TGTGCCACCAGCAGAGATGGATGGACCTCAAACACCGGGGAGCTGTTTTTT,CATSRDGWTSNTGELFF
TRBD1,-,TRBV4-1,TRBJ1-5,TGCGCCAGCAGCCGAACATTGACAGGGGATTGGCAGCCCCAGCATTTT,CASSRTLTGDWQPQHF
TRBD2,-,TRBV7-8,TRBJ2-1,TGTGCCAGCAGCTTAGTCACGGGAGGGGGTTACAATGAGCAGTTCTTC,CASSLVTGGGYNEQFF
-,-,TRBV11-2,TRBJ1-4,TGTGCCAGCAGCCCACGACCGGGACTGGGTAATGAAAAACTGTTTTTT,CASSPRPGLGNEKLFF
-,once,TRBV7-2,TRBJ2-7,TGTGCCAGCAGCTTTGTAGCCTACGAGCAGTACTTC,CASSFVAYEQYF
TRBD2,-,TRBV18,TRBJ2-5,TGTGCCAGCTCACCACCCGGGACTAGCGGGAGAGTTAAGACCCAGTACTTC,CASSPPGTSGRVKTQYF
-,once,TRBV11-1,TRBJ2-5,TGTGCCAGCAGCCCCGTAGGGGGAGGCGGGGAGACCCAGTACTTC,CASSPVGGGGETQYF
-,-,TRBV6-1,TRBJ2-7,TGTGCCAGCAGTGTTCAGGGGTCCCCCGTTTACGAGCAGTACTTC,CASSVQGSPVYEQYF
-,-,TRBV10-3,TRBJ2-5,TGTGCCATCAAAACGGGAGAGATCCAAGAGACCCAGTACTTC,CAIKTGEIQETQYF
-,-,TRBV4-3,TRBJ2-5,TGCGCCAGCAGCCAAGGTATAAGGGAGACCCAGTACTTC,CASSQGIRETQYF
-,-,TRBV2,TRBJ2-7,TGTGCCAGCAGTGAAGGGGCCGCCACAGACTACGAGCAGTACTTC,CASSEGAATDYEQYF